These 32 T cell receptor beta chains came from one sample sequenced in a study of CD8 T cells in ankylosing spondylitis (dated by TCRdb to about 2017). The library was prepared using 5' RACE. Sequencing was carried out with an Illumina HiSeq 2500. TCRdb trimmed public reads at Q25 via fastp, called clones via MiXCR and kept in-frame beta chains. Rows are combined by CDR3 protein, so each entry shows the most common genes and DNA. A total of 40,000 or so distinct CDR3 sequences appear in this sample, roughly 2.5% of them only once. Clones ranked in the top ten supply roughly 4.4% of the sample. Sequenced sample: blood, either unsorted or a sorted T cell fraction (not recorded which). These receptors all come from a male donor with ankylosing spondylitis or in good health (not recorded which).

In its sample, this clonotype was seen many times. This chain uses TRBV9 with TRBJ2-1; TRBD2 matches 11 bases. The CDR3 totals 15 residues. The germline CDR1 and CDR2 sequences are SGDLS and YYNGEE. V lost 1 base to trimming and J lost 9 bases; unmatched junction nucleotides: 6. CDR3 protein: CASSVLTSGSSEQFF. The CDR3 DNA follows: TGTGCCAGCAGCGTACTTACTAGCGGGAGCAGTGAGCAGTTCTTC.

The table lists this clonotype with many counts. The CDR3 DNA reads as TGTGCCAGCAGCGTAGCTGCCTTTAGCGAACATGAGCAGTTCTTC. It yields the protein CASSVAAFSEHEQFF. V usage is TRBV9 and J usage is TRBJ2-1; TRBD2 might be the D (5 bases). The CDR3 contains 15 residues. Germline-derived CDR1 and CDR2 are SGDLS and YYNGEE. With 0 bases removed from V and 8 bases from J, the gap between germline ends came to 15 bases.

There are many counts of this clonotype. The genes are TRBV9 and TRBJ2-7; 11 positions match TRBD2. CDR1 is SGDLS, CDR2 YYNGEE, per germline. Trimming cost V 0 bases and J 6 bases; bases outside gene matches: 5. The CDR3 length is 15 residues. This chain's CDR3 is CASSVGLAGLGEQYF. The CDR3 region has the DNA TGTGCCAGCAGCGTAGGACTAGCGGGACTTGGCGAGCAGTACTTC.

This clonotype has ten or more counts. J is TRBJ1-6 and V is TRBV27; D gene ambiguous. Germline CDR1 MNHEY, CDR2 SMNVEV (reference sequence). The CDR3 loop spans 14 amino acids. The V gene lost 11 bases and the J gene lost 7 bases, with 18 bases spanning the gap. The DNA of the CDR3 is TGTGCCGGGCCATATGAGGCTGCGAATTCACCCCTCCACTTT. Encoded protein: CAGPYEAANSPLHF.

This clonotype has ten or more counts. The J gene is TRBJ1-4, the V gene TRBV9, with D perhaps TRBD1 (5 bases). The germline CDR1 and CDR2 sequences are SGDLS and YYNGEE. The CDR3 loop spans 15 amino acids. Trimming shortened V by 0 bases and J by 4 bases, and 10 bases separated the two germline ends. Written as DNA, the CDR3 is TGTGCCAGCAGCGTAGGCGGGACCCGTAATGAAAAACTGTTTTTT. Residues: CASSVGGTRNEKLFF.

This clonotype was recorded many times. The genes are TRBV11-2 and TRBJ2-7; 10 bases are a match to TRBD2. Losses at the gene ends were 3 bases for V and 6 bases for J; bases not matched to a gene: 23. Germline lookup yields CDR1 SGHAT and CDR2 FQNNGV. This CDR3 is 20 amino acids long. The CDR3 region has the DNA TGTGCCAGCAGCTTTCCGCGGACAGATTCTACTCTAGCGGGAGATCGCGAGCAGTACTTC. This sequence encodes CASSFPRTDSTLAGDREQYF.

This clonotype was detected many times. This chain links TRBV9 with TRBJ2-6; the D is unclear. V lost 0 bases, J lost 0 bases, and 7 bases lay in between. This CDR3 is 16 amino acids long. Germline V gives CDR1 SGDLS, CDR2 YYNGEE. In nucleotides, the CDR3 is TGTGCCAGCAGCGTAGCTTTGTCCTCTGGGGCCAACGTCCTGACTTTC. Translated, it gives CASSVALSSGANVLTF.

This clonotype occurred many times. The chain links TRBV9 to TRBJ2-6; D uncertain. Germline V gene sequence: CDR1 SGDLS, CDR2 YYNGEE. V shed 3 bases and J shed 2 bases, with 9 bases lying between them. The CDR3 totals 15 residues. CDR3 sequence: CASSAGGAGANVLTF. The CDR3 DNA sequence: TGTGCCAGCAGCGCCGGTGGGGCTGGGGCCAACGTCCTGACTTTC.

This clonotype occurred many times. The CDR3 bases are TGTGCCAGCAGCGCTACAGGGATGGCGTACGAGCAGTACTTC. Its translation: CASSATGMAYEQYF. The genes are TRBV9 and TRBJ2-7; maybe TRBD1 (6 bases). Trimming cost V 3 bases and J 4 bases, with 14 bases left between them. The length of the CDR3 is 14 residues. Germline V CDR1 and CDR2: SGDLS, YYNGEE. Filled out from reference TRBV9 and TRBJ2-7, the complete variable domain reads DSGVTQTPKHLITATGQRVTLRCSPRSGDLSVYWYQQSLDQGLQFLIQYYNGEERAKGNILERFSAQQFPDLHSELNLSSLELGDSALYFCASSATGMAYEQYFGPGTRLTVT.

This clonotype was picked up many times. This sequence joins TRBV9 and TRBJ1-2; D is uncertain. This CDR3 is built from 13 residues. Germline-derived CDR1 and CDR2 are SGDLS and YYNGEE. V was trimmed by 1 base and J by 8 bases, leaving 12 bases between them. CDR3 in DNA: TGTGCCAGCAGCGTAAGGCCAACCGGCGGCTACACCTTC. Its protein product is CASSVRPTGGYTF.

There are many counts of this clonotype. The J gene is TRBJ1-1, the V gene TRBV9; 8 bases map to TRBD1. Germline-derived CDR1 and CDR2 are SGDLS and YYNGEE. The CDR3 sequence is 14 residues long. Trimming took 4 bases from V and 4 from J; bases not matched to a gene: 6. The DNA of the CDR3 is TGTGCCAGCAGCCCTCAAACAGGGGGCACTGAAGCTTTCTTT. This codes for CASSPQTGGTEAFF.

V and J are TRBV9 and TRBJ2-5; the D gene is possibly TRBD2 (5 bases). The V gene lost 3 bases and the J gene lost 5 bases, with 17 bases spanning the gap. There are 15 residues in the CDR3. Germline V gene data show CDR1 as SGDLS and CDR2 as YYNGEE. This CDR3 reads CASSALGSRGETQYF. CDR3 nucleotides: TGTGCCAGCAGCGCGTTAGGTAGCCGGGGTGAGACCCAGTACTTC. Full variable domain (remainder filled in from reference TRBV9 and TRBJ2-5): DSGVTQTPKHLITATGQRVTLRCSPRSGDLSVYWYQQSLDQGLQFLIQYYNGEERAKGNILERFSAQQFPDLHSELNLSSLELGDSALYFCASSALGSRGETQYFGPGTRLLVL.

This clonotype was detected many times. The J gene is TRBJ2-2, the V gene TRBV9, with D unclear. The CDR3 contains 16 residues. Germline assignment: CDR1 SGDLS and CDR2 YYNGEE. V was trimmed by 2 bases and J by 6 bases, leaving 17 bases between them. The CDR3 DNA sequence: TGTGCCAGCAGCGTCGTCAGCGCCCATTTCTCCGGGGAGCTGTTTTTT. This translates into CASSVVSAHFSGELFF.

This clonotype was counted many times. The J gene is TRBJ2-5, the V gene TRBV9; TRBD2 agrees at 9 bases. CDR1 and CDR2 from the germline V gene are SGDLS and YYNGEE. The CDR3 has 17 amino acids. V trimming: 0 bases; J trimming: 4 bases; junction bases outside the gene matches: 10. The CDR3 region has the DNA TGTGCCAGCAGCGTAGGGGTTGGACTAGCGTCGTTAGAGACCCAGTACTTC. Its protein is CASSVGVGLASLETQYF.

This clonotype was detected many times. The CDR3 DNA follows: TGTGCCAGCAGCGTAGGAGGGACTAGCCTACAAGGTGAGCAGTTCTTC. It specifies CASSVGGTSLQGEQFF. This chain joins TRBV9 and TRBJ2-1, with TRBD2 identical over 9 bases. Looked up from germline, CDR1 is SGDLS and CDR2 is YYNGEE. The CDR3 spans 16 residues. V shed 0 bases and J 9 bases; nucleotides not matched to a gene: 10.

In this sample, this clonotype turned up many times. The rearrangement links TRBV9 to TRBJ2-5, with TRBD1 identical over 7 bases. Trimming took 0 bases from V and 5 from J; bases not matched to a gene: 4. Germline V gene lookup returns CDR1 SGDLS and CDR2 YYNGEE. The CDR3 runs 14 residues. CDR3 bases: TGTGCCAGCAGCGTAGGGACAGGTTTTGAGACCCAGTACTTC. Translated, it gives CASSVGTGFETQYF.

This clonotype appeared many times. The rearrangement joins TRBV9 to TRBJ2-7, with 12 nucleotides matching TRBD2. This CDR3 spans 14 amino acids. V trimming: 0 bases; J trimming: 6 bases; junction bases outside the gene matches: 1. CDR1 is SGDLS, CDR2 YYNGEE, per germline. CDR3: CASSVGLAGAEQYF. In nucleotides, the CDR3 is TGTGCCAGCAGCGTAGGACTAGCGGGAGCCGAGCAGTACTTC.

This clonotype came up many times. The genes are TRBV9 and TRBJ2-1; D not certain. The CDR3 runs to 14 residues. Germline CDR1 reads SGDLS; CDR2 reads YYNGEE. Trimming pared 0 bases from V and 9 bases from J, leaving 13 bases between. CDR3 sequence reads: CASSVGAMSLEQFF. As DNA, the CDR3 is TGTGCCAGCAGCGTAGGGGCGATGTCTCTTGAGCAGTTCTTC.

The sample holds many counts of this clonotype. The CDR3 region has the DNA TGTGCCAGCAGCCCAAGACAGGGATCGGAGACCCAGTACTTC. Its protein product is CASSPRQGSETQYF. V is TRBV9 and J is TRBJ2-5; TRBD1 matches at 7 bases. Germline lookup yields CDR1 SGDLS and CDR2 YYNGEE. The length of the CDR3 is 14 residues. J was trimmed by 5 bases and V by 4 bases; bases with no gene match: 8.

This clonotype has ten or more counts. This chain links TRBV9 with TRBJ1-4; possible D gene TRBD1, 6 bases. The CDR3 is made up of 15 amino acids. With 4 bases removed from V and 4 bases from J, the gap between germline ends came to 14 bases. The germline CDR1 and CDR2 sequences are SGDLS and YYNGEE. The CDR3 loop reads CASSTRTALNEKLFF. Written as DNA, the CDR3 is TGTGCCAGCAGCACCCGGACAGCCCTTAATGAAAAACTGTTTTTT. Filled out from reference TRBV9 and TRBJ1-4, the complete variable domain reads DSGVTQTPKHLITATGQRVTLRCSPRSGDLSVYWYQQSLDQGLQFLIQYYNGEERAKGNILERFSAQQFPDLHSELNLSSLELGDSALYFCASSTRTALNEKLFFGSGTQLSVL.

The table lists this clonotype with many counts. The V gene is TRBV9, the J gene TRBJ1-1, with 7 bases fitting TRBD1. Germline values: CDR1 SGDLS, CDR2 YYNGEE. V lost 0 bases to trimming and J lost 2 bases; unmatched junction nucleotides: 4. The CDR3 loop spans 15 amino acids. The CDR3 sequence: CASSVATGINTEAFF. The CDR3 DNA sequence: TGTGCCAGCAGCGTAGCGACAGGGATAAACACTGAAGCTTTCTTT.

This clonotype was detected ten times or more. V is TRBV9 and J is TRBJ1-1; the D gene is possibly TRBD1 (6 bases). V was trimmed by 0 bases and J by 4 bases, leaving 7 bases between them. The CDR3 is 13 residues long. Germline CDR1 SGDLS, CDR2 YYNGEE. CDR3 DNA: TGTGCCAGCAGCGTAGGCAGGGGCACTGAAGCTTTCTTT. It encodes CASSVGRGTEAFF.

There are many counts of this clonotype. The genes are TRBV9 and TRBJ2-2; 8 nucleotides line up with TRBD1. With 4 bases clipped from V and 4 bases from J, the junction kept 9 bases outside the gene matches. The CDR3 sequence is 16 residues long. Looked up from germline, CDR1 is SGDLS and CDR2 is YYNGEE. CDR3 sequence: CASSRSETGVTGELFF. As DNA, the CDR3 is TGTGCCAGCAGCAGGAGCGAGACAGGGGTCACCGGGGAGCTGTTTTTT.

This clonotype was seen repeatedly, ten times or more. For the CDR3, the DNA is TGTGCCAGCAGCGTCGGTCTCGAGGGGGGGGAGCTGTTTTTT. Amino acid sequence: CASSVGLEGGELFF. This chain joins TRBV9 and TRBJ2-2; tentatively, D is TRBD1 or TRBD2 (5 bases each). The CDR3 extends over 14 amino acids. The germline V and J ends were trimmed by 2 bases and 8 bases, with 13 bases remaining between them. The germline gives CDR1 SGDLS, CDR2 YYNGEE.

This clonotype was recorded many times. The chain has TRBV9 and TRBJ1-1, with D unresolved. Trimming removed 3 bases at V and 0 bases at J, with 18 bases between. The CDR3 sequence is 17 residues long. Germline V gives CDR1 SGDLS, CDR2 YYNGEE. The CDR3 nucleotides are TGTGCCAGCAGCGGGGGAGGACCGAGCCGAATGAACACTGAAGCTTTCTTT. Encoded protein: CASSGGGPSRMNTEAFF.

This clonotype occurred many times. The gene calls are TRBV9 and TRBJ2-1; 10 bases line up with TRBD2. This CDR3 contains 16 residues. The V and J ends lost 4 bases and 4 bases, in that order; junction bases with no gene match: 8. Germline V gene data show CDR1 as SGDLS and CDR2 as YYNGEE. Here the CDR3 reads CASSFETSGLYNEQFF. The CDR3 DNA reads TGTGCCAGCAGCTTCGAGACTAGCGGGCTATACAATGAGCAGTTCTTC.

This clonotype came up many times. The chain carries TRBV9 and TRBJ1-3, with TRBD1 matching 7 bases. V gave up 0 bases and J gave up 0 bases; unmatched junction bases: 3. The CDR3 has 16 amino acids. Germline-derived CDR1 and CDR2 are SGDLS and YYNGEE. The CDR3 sequence is CASSVGQGISGNTIYF. In DNA form, the CDR3 reads TGTGCCAGCAGCGTAGGACAGGGAATCTCTGGAAACACCATATATTTT.

This clonotype was counted at least ten times. The V gene is TRBV9, the J gene TRBJ2-7, with a tentative D call TRBD1 (6 bases). The CDR3 length is 16 residues. CDR1 and CDR2 from the germline V gene are SGDLS and YYNGEE. The V end was cut by 1 base, the J end by 3 bases, with 17 bases between. The CDR3 here is CASSVSFTGTYYEQYF. The CDR3 DNA reads TGTGCCAGCAGCGTATCATTCACAGGGACGTACTACGAGCAGTACTTC.

This clonotype was seen many times. This sequence joins TRBV9 and TRBJ2-1; D is unclear. The V end was cut by 2 bases, the J end by 4 bases, with 13 bases between. CDR1 and CDR2 from the germline V gene are SGDLS and YYNGEE. The CDR3 is 15 residues long. The CDR3 coding sequence is TGTGCCAGCAGCGTTTTGGCGAACGAATACAATGAGCAGTTCTTC. As protein: CASSVLANEYNEQFF.

This clonotype was seen ten or more times. The chain uses TRBV9 and TRBJ1-2, with unresolved D. V was shortened by 4 bases and J by 0 bases, with 13 bases between the two germline ends. Germline V lookup: CDR1 SGDLS, CDR2 YYNGEE. The CDR3 is made up of 15 amino acids. The CDR3 coding sequence is TGTGCCAGCAGCTTACCGACGGGAGCTAACTATGGCTACACCTTC. It translates to CASSLPTGANYGYTF.

This clonotype was seen at least ten times. The chain joins TRBV9 to TRBJ2-4, with D possibly TRBD1 on 6 matching bases. Germline assignment: CDR1 SGDLS and CDR2 YYNGEE. This CDR3 is 14 amino acids long. Trimming left V 4 bases short and J 8 bases short, with 16 bases between. The CDR3 DNA reads TGTGCCAGCAGCCCCGGACAGCCTAGGGACATTCAGTACTTC. It translates to CASSPGQPRDIQYF. Complete variable domain (other parts from reference TRBV9 and TRBJ2-4): DSGVTQTPKHLITATGQRVTLRCSPRSGDLSVYWYQQSLDQGLQFLIQYYNGEERAKGNILERFSAQQFPDLHSELNLSSLELGDSALYFCASSPGQPRDIQYFGAGTRLSVL.

This clonotype was seen repeatedly, ten times or more. The chain links TRBV9 to TRBJ1-3; D is possibly TRBD1 (5 bases). The germline V gene has CDR1 SGDLS and CDR2 YYNGEE. The V gene lost 4 bases and the J gene lost 2 bases, with 19 bases spanning the gap. This CDR3 comprises 17 residues. CDR3: CASSPRGIGATGNTIYF. CDR3 nucleotides: TGTGCCAGCAGCCCCCGCGGGATAGGGGCAACTGGAAACACCATATATTTT.